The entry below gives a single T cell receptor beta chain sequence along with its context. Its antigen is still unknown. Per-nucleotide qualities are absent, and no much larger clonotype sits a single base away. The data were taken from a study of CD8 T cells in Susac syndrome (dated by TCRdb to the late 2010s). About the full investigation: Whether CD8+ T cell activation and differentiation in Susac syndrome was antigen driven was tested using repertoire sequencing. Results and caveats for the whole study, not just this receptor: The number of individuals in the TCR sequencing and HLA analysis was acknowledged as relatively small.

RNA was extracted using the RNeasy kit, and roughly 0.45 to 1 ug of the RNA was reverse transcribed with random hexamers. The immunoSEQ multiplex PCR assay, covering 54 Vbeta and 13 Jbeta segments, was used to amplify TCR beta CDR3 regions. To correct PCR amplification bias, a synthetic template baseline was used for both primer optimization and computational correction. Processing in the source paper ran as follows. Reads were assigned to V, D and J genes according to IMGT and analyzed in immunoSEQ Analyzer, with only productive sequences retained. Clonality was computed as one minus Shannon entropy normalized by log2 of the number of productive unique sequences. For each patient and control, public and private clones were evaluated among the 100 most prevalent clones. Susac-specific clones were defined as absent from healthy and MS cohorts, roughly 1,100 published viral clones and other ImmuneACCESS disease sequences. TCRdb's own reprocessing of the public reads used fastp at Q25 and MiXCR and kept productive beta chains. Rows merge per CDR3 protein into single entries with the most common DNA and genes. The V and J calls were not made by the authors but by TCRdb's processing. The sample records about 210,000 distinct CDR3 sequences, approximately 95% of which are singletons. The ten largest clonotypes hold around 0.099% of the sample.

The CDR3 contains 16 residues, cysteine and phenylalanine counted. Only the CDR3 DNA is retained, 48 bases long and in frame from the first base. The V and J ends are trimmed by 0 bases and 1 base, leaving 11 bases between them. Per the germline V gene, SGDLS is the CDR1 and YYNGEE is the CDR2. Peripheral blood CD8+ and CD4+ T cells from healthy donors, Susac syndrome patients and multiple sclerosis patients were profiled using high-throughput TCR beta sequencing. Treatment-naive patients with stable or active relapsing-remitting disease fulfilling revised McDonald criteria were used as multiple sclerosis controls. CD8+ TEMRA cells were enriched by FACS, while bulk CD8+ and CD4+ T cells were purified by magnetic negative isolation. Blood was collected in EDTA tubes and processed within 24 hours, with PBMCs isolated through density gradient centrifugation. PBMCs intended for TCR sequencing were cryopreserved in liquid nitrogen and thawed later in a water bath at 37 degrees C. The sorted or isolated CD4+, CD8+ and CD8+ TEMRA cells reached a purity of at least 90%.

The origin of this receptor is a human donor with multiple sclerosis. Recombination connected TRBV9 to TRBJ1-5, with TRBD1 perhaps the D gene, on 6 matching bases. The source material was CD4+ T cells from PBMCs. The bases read TGTGCCAGCAGCGTAGTGTCAGGGGTCAGCAATCAGCCCCAGCATTTT. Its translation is CASSVVSGVSNQPQHF.